This paragraph reports one T cell receptor (beta chain). The antigen remains unidentified. The germline gives CDR1 ENHRY, CDR2 SYGVKD. The CDR3 sequence is 14 residues long. Trimming removed 2 bases at V and 3 bases at J, with 10 bases between. The source of the sample is a study of identical twins. General observations from the study: Insertions ran lower in abundant cord blood beta clonotypes, though not in memory repertoires. For zero-insertion analyses, partial confounding could come from invariant MAIT and iNKT cells.

Template switching added a universal primer binding site, and final cDNA carried unique molecular identifiers. Each CDR3 protein gets one entry after TCRdb re-called the 5' RACE reads with MiXCR. Among 240,000 or so distinct CDR3 sequences listed, over 9.5% were seen once. Healthy Caucasians, and only they, were the donors. The source is a middle-aged man in good health. V and J are TRBV10-3 and TRBJ2-5; D not certain. Sequencing used memory T cells sorted from blood. The CDR3 DNA follows: TGTGCCATCAGTGAGGTTTCAGCGAAAGAGACCCAGTACTTC. Residues: CAISEVSAKETQYF.